Listed below are T cell receptor beta chains from one sample, sequenced in a study of T-cell reconstitution after alpha-beta-depleted transplantation in children. One entry per CDR3 protein, called by TCRdb with MiXCR from the PCR reads. Of about a million distinct CDR3 sequences listed, roughly 31% are singletons. The source was PBMCs, mostly from graft donor cells, collected 360 days after TCRalphabeta/CD19-depleted stem cell transplant. The receptors stem from a boy younger than two who had a stem cell transplant for SCID, so the T cells may come from the graft donor. Both conserved end residues are trimmed from each CDR3. Fields, in order: V gene, J gene, CDR3 protein.

TRBV5-1	TRBJ1-1	ASSFEQGITEAF
TRBV5-1	TRBJ2-1	ASSLAGTGPYNEQF
TRBV6-5	TRBJ1-2	ASSYFPGQGNGYT
TRBV5-1	TRBJ1-1	ASSPRPGLTTEAF
TRBV12-3/TRBV12-4	TRBJ2-3	ASSIRGHKSTDTQY
TRBV5-5	TRBJ2-1	ASSWEGGYYEQF
TRBV6-4	TRBJ2-7	ASSDLGLGGRLIYEQY
TRBV5-1	TRBJ2-7	ASSDKTYEQY
TRBV12-5	TRBJ1-2	ASGTGQTYGYT
TRBV5-1	TRBJ1-2	ASSSGTDPNYGYT
TRBV5-1	TRBJ2-2	ASSFRDTFAGGELF
TRBV4-1	TRBJ2-2	ASSQPSGRNTGELF
TRBV20-1	TRBJ2-3	SAGGLAPGVQY
TRBV5-1	TRBJ2-3	ASSLGPGLSGTDTQY
TRBV4-3	TRBJ2-7	ASSQDRLAGGTQY
TRBV30	TRBJ2-3	AWSGGGGRDTQY
TRBV27	TRBJ2-7	AGVGGTAHPSYEQY
TRBV20-1	TRBJ2-3	SATGGRGTDTQY
TRBV5-5	TRBJ2-2	ASSPTIGTENTGELF
TRBV5-5	TRBJ2-2	ASSFVGPGGELF
TRBV12-3/TRBV12-4	TRBJ1-1	ASSFSPGLNTEAF
TRBV6-2/TRBV6-3	TRBJ2-5	ASSYSGAKRETQY
TRBV2	TRBJ1-5	ASSGNGGQPQH
TRBV5-5	TRBJ2-1	ASSLAPDRPFNEQF
TRBV5-1	TRBJ1-2	ASSLGRGLEGYT
TRBV11-2	TRBJ2-3	ASSQRRTYTDTQY
TRBV2	TRBJ2-3	ASSEVPRLAGASTDTQY
TRBV5-1	TRBJ2-1	ASRIGTSGDEQF
TRBV6-6	TRBJ1-2	ASVPEVNYGYT
TRBV6-1	TRBJ2-7	ASGRTGATYEQY
TRBV29-1	TRBJ1-1	SVTGGAF
TRBV15	TRBJ1-2	ATSRDRQDYGYT
TRBV5-1	TRBJ1-1	ASSLSGTGYTEAF
TRBV12-3/TRBV12-4	TRBJ2-2	ASRKTGMAGELF
TRBV6-1	TRBJ2-2	ASSPRGRPGELF
TRBV27	TRBJ2-5	ASRPLEGQGATQY
TRBV12-3/TRBV12-4	TRBJ1-6	ASSFRTDNSPLH
TRBV11-1	TRBJ2-2	ASSLAGRTILKTGELF
TRBV4-2	TRBJ2-3	ASSQDSVVTRDRADTQY
TRBV2	TRBJ2-3	ASSVSLVSTDTQY
TRBV20-1	TRBJ2-7	SARDPGQGQYEQY
TRBV2	TRBJ2-2	ASRLSNTGELF
TRBV7-9	TRBJ2-3	ASSLLDYGDTQY
TRBV4-1	TRBJ2-2	ASSQFNTGELF
TRBV7-2	TRBJ2-2	ASSPTGSSTGELF
TRBV29-1	TRBJ2-2	SVEGITGELF
TRBV20-1	TRBJ1-4	SAEPGVATNEKLF
TRBV20-1	TRBJ2-1	SASLIAGAHINEQF
TRBV5-1	TRBJ1-2	ASSRSPQGFDGYT
TRBV2	TRBJ2-2	ARRALTNTGELF
TRBV5-1	TRBJ2-5	ASSPSGIAETQY
TRBV5-1	TRBJ2-1	ASSLGREVDEQF
TRBV6-5	TRBJ2-3	ASSYSRGHRSTDTQY
TRBV6-5	TRBJ2-7	ASTLTGTSYEQY
TRBV25-1	TRBJ2-4	ASSESGASKNIQY
TRBV28	TRBJ2-1	ASSFTGTGGRGEQF
TRBV7-2	TRBJ2-3	ASSLGGRSSTDTQY